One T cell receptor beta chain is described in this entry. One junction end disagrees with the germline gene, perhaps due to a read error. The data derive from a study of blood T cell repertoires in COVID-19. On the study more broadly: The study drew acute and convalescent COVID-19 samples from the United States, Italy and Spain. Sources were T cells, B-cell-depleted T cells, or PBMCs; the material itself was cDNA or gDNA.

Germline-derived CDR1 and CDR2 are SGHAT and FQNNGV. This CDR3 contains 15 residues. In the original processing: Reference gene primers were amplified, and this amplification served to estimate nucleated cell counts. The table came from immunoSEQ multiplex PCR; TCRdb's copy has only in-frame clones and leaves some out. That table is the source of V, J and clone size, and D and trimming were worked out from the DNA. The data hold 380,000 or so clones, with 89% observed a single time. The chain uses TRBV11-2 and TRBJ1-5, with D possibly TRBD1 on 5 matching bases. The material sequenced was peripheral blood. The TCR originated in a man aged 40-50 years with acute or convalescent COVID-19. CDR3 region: CASSLETVSNQPQHF. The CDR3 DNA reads TGTGCCAGCAGCCTAGAGACAGTAAGCAATCAGCCCCAGCATTTT.